The clone carrying this T cell receptor beta chain was detected a few times. What it recognizes is unknown. The record originates from a study of vaccination and CD4 T cells after COVID-19. Study-wide context: The interval from dose two to post-vaccine sampling had a median of approximately 70 days, and it ranged from 14 to 241.

V gave up 6 bases and J gave up 6 bases, with 11 bases separating them. The CDR3 sequence is 12 residues long. CDR1 and CDR2 (germline): MNHEY, SMNVEV (reference sequence). Cultured CD4+ T cell DNA underwent sequencing with the Oncomine TCR Beta short-read assay. TCRdb fed the PCR reads into MiXCR, producing one record per CDR3 protein. The sample records about 25,000 distinct CDR3 sequences, about half being singletons. Documented treatment: approximately 11-day PBMC culture with coronavirus spike peptide pools or control peptides (ViraFEST assay). Culture of fewer than 2.5 million PBMCs per well took place with around 10 IU/ml IL-2 and 8.5 to 10 ug/ml peptide pools.

The chain links TRBV27 to TRBJ2-5; D gene uncertain. The clonotype comes from a human donor who had recovered from COVID-19. The source material was CD4+ T cells from blood, cultured in vitro. This chain's CDR3 is CASSGPGKTQYF. CDR3 coding DNA: TGTGCCAGCAGCGGGCCGGGTAAGACCCAGTACTTC.